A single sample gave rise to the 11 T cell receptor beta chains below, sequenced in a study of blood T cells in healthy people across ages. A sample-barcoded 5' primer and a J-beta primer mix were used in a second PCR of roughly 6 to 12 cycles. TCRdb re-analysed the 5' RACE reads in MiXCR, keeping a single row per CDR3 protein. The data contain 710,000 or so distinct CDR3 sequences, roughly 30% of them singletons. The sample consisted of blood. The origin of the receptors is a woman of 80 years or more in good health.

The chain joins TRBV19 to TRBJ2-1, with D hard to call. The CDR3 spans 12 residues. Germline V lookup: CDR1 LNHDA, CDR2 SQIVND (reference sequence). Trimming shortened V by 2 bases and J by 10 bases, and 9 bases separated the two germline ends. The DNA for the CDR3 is TGTGCCAGTAGTATACCTAGACGGGAGCAGTTCTTC. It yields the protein CASSIPRREQFF.

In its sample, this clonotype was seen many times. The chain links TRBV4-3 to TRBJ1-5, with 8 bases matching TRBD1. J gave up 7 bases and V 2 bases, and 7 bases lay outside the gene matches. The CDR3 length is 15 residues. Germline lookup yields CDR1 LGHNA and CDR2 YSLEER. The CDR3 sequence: CASSQYRGSEQPQHF. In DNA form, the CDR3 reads TGCGCCAGCAGCCAATACAGGGGGTCAGAACAGCCCCAGCATTTT.

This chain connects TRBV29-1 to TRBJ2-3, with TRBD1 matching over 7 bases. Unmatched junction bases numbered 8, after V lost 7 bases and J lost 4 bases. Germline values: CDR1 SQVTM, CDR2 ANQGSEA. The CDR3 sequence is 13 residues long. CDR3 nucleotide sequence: TGCAGCGCCGACAGGGTTGGATCAGATACGCAGTATTTT. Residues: CSADRVGSDTQYF.

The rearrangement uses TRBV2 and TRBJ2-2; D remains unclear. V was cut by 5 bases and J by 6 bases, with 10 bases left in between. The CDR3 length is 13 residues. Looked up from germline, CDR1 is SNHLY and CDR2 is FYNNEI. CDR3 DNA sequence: TGTGCCAGCAGTAAAGGCCACCCCGGGGAGCTGTTTTTT. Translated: CASSKGHPGELFF. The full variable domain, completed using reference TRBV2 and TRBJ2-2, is EPEVTQTPSHQVTQMGQEVILRCVPISNHLYFYWYRQILGQKVEFLVSFYNNEISEKSEIFDDQFSVERPDGSNFTLKIRSTKLEDSAMYFCASSKGHPGELFFGEGSRLTVL.

Here the CDR3 DNA reads TGCGCCAGCAGCTTGGAACTCCACCAAGCGGGAAACACCATATATTTT. It translates to CASSLELHQAGNTIYF. V is TRBV5-1 and J is TRBJ1-3; D is unresolved. There are 16 residues in the CDR3. Germline values: CDR1 SGHRS, CDR2 YFSETQ. V shed 0 bases and J shed 4 bases, with 14 bases lying between them.

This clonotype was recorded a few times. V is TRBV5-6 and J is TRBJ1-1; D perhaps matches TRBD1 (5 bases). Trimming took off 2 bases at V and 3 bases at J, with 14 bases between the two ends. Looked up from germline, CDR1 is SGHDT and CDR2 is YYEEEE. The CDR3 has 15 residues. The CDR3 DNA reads TGTGCCAGCAGCTTCTTAGGAGTGGGGGACACTGAAGCTTTCTTT. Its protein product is CASSFLGVGDTEAFF.

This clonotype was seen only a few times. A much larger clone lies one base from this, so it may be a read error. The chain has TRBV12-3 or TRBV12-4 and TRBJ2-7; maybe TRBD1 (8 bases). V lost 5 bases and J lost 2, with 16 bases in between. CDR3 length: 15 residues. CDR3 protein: CASSNYRGRAYEQYF. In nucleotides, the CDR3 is TGTGCCAGCAGTAACTACAGGGGGAGGGCCTACGAGCAGTACTTC.

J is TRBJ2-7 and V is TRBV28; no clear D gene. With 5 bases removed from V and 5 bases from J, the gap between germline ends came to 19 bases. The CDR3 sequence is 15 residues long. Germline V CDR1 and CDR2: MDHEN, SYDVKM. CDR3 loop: CASSPDEVYRDEQYF. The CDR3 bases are TGTGCCAGCAGTCCCGATGAGGTCTATAGGGACGAGCAGTACTTC.

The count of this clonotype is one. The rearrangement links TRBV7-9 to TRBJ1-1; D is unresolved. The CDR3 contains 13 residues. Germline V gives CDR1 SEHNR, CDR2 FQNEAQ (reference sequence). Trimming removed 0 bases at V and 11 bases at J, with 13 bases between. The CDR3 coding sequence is TGTGCCAGCAGCTTAGCGCTTCTTATTTGGGCTTTCTTT. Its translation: CASSLALLIWAFF.

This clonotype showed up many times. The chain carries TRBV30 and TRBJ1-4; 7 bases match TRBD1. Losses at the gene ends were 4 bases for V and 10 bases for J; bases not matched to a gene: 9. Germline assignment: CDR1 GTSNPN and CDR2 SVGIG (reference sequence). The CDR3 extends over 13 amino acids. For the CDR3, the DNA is TGTGCCTGGAACGCACAGGGGACGGGAAAACTGTTTTTT. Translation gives CAWNAQGTGKLFF. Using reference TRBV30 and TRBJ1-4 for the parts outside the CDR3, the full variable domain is SQTIHQWPATLVQPVGSPLSLECTVEGTSNPNLYWYRQAAGRGLQLLFYSVGIGQISSEVPQNLSASRPQDRQFILSSKKLLLSDSGFYLCAWNAQGTGKLFFGSGTQLSVL.

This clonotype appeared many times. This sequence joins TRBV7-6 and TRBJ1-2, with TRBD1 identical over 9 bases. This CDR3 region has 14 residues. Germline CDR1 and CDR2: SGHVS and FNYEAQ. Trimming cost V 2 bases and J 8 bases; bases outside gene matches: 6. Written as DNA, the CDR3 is TGTGCCAGCAGCTTACAACGACAGGGGGGAGGCTACACCTTC. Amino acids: CASSLQRQGGGYTF.